Each of the 32 T cell receptor beta chains below was sequenced from the same sample in a study of blood T cell repertoires in COVID-19. Sequencing was performed with immunoSEQ multiplex PCR; in TCRdb, only in-frame clones are kept and a portion is missing. This sample carries 130,000 to 150,000 clones, around nine tenths of them seen once, and the ten largest clones take over 8.5%. What was sequenced was peripheral blood. Receptors were obtained from a woman between 50 and 59 years old with active or convalescent COVID-19.

The rearrangement joins TRBV28 to TRBJ1-2, with 8 positions matching TRBD1. The germline CDR1 and CDR2 sequences are MDHEN and SYDVKM. There are 17 residues in the CDR3. The trim removed 4 bases at V and 5 bases at J, leaving 15 bases unmatched. CDR3 sequence (DNA): TGTGCCAGCAGTTCTCCGGGACAGGTCGTTGGTGGGTATGGCTACACCTTC. Translating it yields CASSSPGQVVGGYGYTF.

Notes on this clone: This CDR3 is also generated by other DNA sequences in the sample. The J gene is TRBJ1-1, the V gene TRBV7-9; 8 nucleotides agree with TRBD1. With 4 bases clipped from V and 2 bases from J, the junction kept 6 bases outside the gene matches. The CDR3 is 15 amino acids. Germline V gene data show CDR1 as SEHNR and CDR2 as FQNEAQ (reference sequence). CDR3 in DNA: TGTGCCAGCAGCTCCCGGACAGGGCGCAACACTGAAGCTTTCTTT. Translating gives CASSSRTGRNTEAFF.

The gene calls are TRBV19 and TRBJ2-2, with D perhaps TRBD1 (5 bases). The V and J ends lost 1 base and 2 bases respectively, with 11 bases between them. The CDR3 loop spans 16 amino acids. Germline V gene lookup returns CDR1 LNHDA and CDR2 SQIVND (reference sequence). The CDR3 region has the DNA TGTGCCAGTAGTATAGTACACAGGACAAACACCGGGGAGCTGTTTTTT. Translated, it gives CASSIVHRTNTGELFF. Drawing the rest from reference TRBV19 and TRBJ2-2, the complete variable domain is DGGITQSPKYLFRKEGQNVTLSCEQNLNHDAMYWYRQDPGQGLRLIYYSQIVNDFQKGDIAEGYSVSREKKESFPLTVTSAQKNPTAFYLCASSIVHRTNTGELFFGEGSRLTVL.

The chain couples TRBV19 to TRBJ2-3, with 9 bases lining up with TRBD2. This CDR3 has 15 amino acids. In germline, CDR1 is LNHDA, CDR2 SQIVND (reference sequence). Unmatched junction bases numbered 12, after V lost 9 bases and J lost 5 bases. The CDR3 region has the DNA TGTGCCAGCACCCAAGGCGGGGGGGCAATAGATACGCAGTATTTT. It codes for CASTQGGGAIDTQYF.

The chain links TRBV18 to TRBJ2-5, with 9 bases fitting TRBD1. The CDR3 spans 16 residues. V lost 6 bases and J lost 4; bases outside the gene matches: 12. Germline loops: CDR1 KGHSH, CDR2 LQKENI. The CDR3 here is CASSRTEDRGRETQYF. The CDR3 DNA sequence: TGTGCCAGCTCCCGAACTGAGGACAGGGGTCGAGAGACCCAGTACTTC. Full variable domain (missing parts from reference TRBV18 and TRBJ2-5): NAGVMQNPRHLVRRRGQEARLRCSPMKGHSHVYWYRQLPEEGLKFMVYLQKENIIDESGMPKERFSAEFPKEGPSILRIQQVVRGDSAAYFCASSRTEDRGRETQYFGPGTRLLVL.

This rearrangement joins TRBV7-9 to TRBJ2-3; tentatively, D is TRBD2 (7 bases). V was shortened by 5 bases and J by 2 bases, with 14 bases between the two germline ends. CDR1 is SEHNR and CDR2 is FQNEAQ in the germline V gene (reference sequence). CDR3 size: 15 residues. CDR3 in amino acids: CASSRAGQITDTQYF. The CDR3 DNA reads TGTGCCAGCAGCAGAGCGGGACAAATCACAGATACGCAGTATTTT.

The chain combines TRBV12-3 or TRBV12-4 with TRBJ1-1; no clear D. The V gene lost 9 bases and the J gene lost 0 bases, with 11 bases spanning the gap. The CDR3 is made up of 13 amino acids. The DNA of the CDR3 is TGTGCCAGGTTCCTAATTCTGAACACTGAAGCTTTCTTT. This codes for CARFLILNTEAFF.

This chain connects TRBV7-8 to TRBJ1-5, with TRBD1 matching over 7 bases. From germline, CDR1 is SGHVS and CDR2 FQNEAQ. V dropped 2 bases and J dropped 6; count of bases not matched to a gene: 4. The CDR3 runs to 14 residues. CDR3 sequence: CASSLRQGFQPQHF. CDR3 bases: TGTGCCAGCAGCTTAAGACAGGGCTTTCAGCCCCAGCATTTT.

Only a few counts were recorded for this clone. The V gene is TRBV3-1 (or the pseudogene TRBV3-2), the J gene TRBJ1-1; no firm D call. The CDR3 loop spans 12 amino acids. Germline V gene data show CDR1 as LGHDT and CDR2 as YNNKEL (reference sequence). Trimming removed 6 bases from V and 3 bases from J, with 8 bases in between. The CDR3 DNA sequence: TGTGCCAGCAGGTCCTTTGACACTGAAGCTTTCTTT. Protein: CASRSFDTEAFF.

This sequence joins TRBV30 and TRBJ1-3; D is undetermined. The CDR3 contains 15 residues. Germline assignment: CDR1 GTSNPN and CDR2 SVGIG (reference sequence). The germline V and J ends were trimmed by 0 bases and 4 bases, with 13 bases remaining between them. CDR3 protein: CAWSVPKAGGNTIYF. CDR3 sequence (DNA): TGTGCCTGGAGTGTCCCCAAGGCAGGAGGAAACACCATATATTTT.

The V and J genes are TRBV27 and TRBJ1-2; TRBD1 aligns across 7 bases. Trimming removed 0 bases from V and 4 bases from J; junction bases left unmatched: 2. The germline gives CDR1 MNHEY, CDR2 SMNVEV (reference sequence). The CDR3 spans 14 residues. Here the CDR3 DNA reads TGTGCCAGCAGTTTATCGGGGACAGTCTATGGCTACACCTTC. Translated, it gives CASSLSGTVYGYTF.

The V call is TRBV7-3, the J call TRBJ2-2, with TRBD1 matching over 8 bases. From germline, CDR1 is SGHTA and CDR2 FQGTGA. The CDR3 contains 16 residues. J lost 0 bases, V lost 5 bases, and 5 bases had no gene match. The chain's CDR3 is CASSLGTGANTGELFF. CDR3 bases: TGTGCCAGCAGCCTCGGGACAGGCGCGAACACCGGGGAGCTGTTTTTT. The full variable domain, completed using reference TRBV7-3 and TRBJ2-2, is GAGVSQTPSNKVTEKGKYVELRCDPISGHTALYWYRQSLGQGPEFLIYFQGTGAADDSGLPNDRFFAVRPEGSVSTLKIQRTERGDSAVYLCASSLGTGANTGELFFGEGSRLTVL.

Worth noting for this clone: Mismatch with germline at one junction end may stem from a read error. This sequence joins TRBV5-1 and TRBJ2-7; 11 bases match TRBD1. Looked up from germline, CDR1 is SGHRS and CDR2 is YFSETQ. CDR3 length: 17 residues. The DNA of the CDR3 is TGCGCCAGCAGTTTGGTGGTTGGGGGACAGGGGGTTTACGAGCAGTACTTC. Amino acid sequence: CASSLVVGGQGVYEQYF.

Notes on this clone: Additional DNA sequences in this sample encode the identical CDR3. The gene calls are TRBV5-1 and TRBJ2-3; 9 nucleotides match TRBD2. The trim removed 1 base at V and 1 base at J, leaving 1 base unmatched. CDR3 size: 15 residues. Germline CDR1 is SGHRS and CDR2 is YFSETQ. The CDR3 nucleotides read TGCGCCAGCAGCTTGCCTAGCGGGGGCACAGATACGCAGTATTTT. Translating it yields CASSLPSGGTDTQYF.

This clone was seen just once. The rearrangement joins TRBV4-3 to TRBJ2-5; 11 bases match TRBD2. With V trimmed by 0 bases and J by 9 bases, 9 bases remained unmatched. The CDR3 has 16 amino acids. Per the germline V gene, CDR1 is LGHNA and CDR2 is YSLEER. CDR3 region: CASSQERTSGLGAQYF. The CDR3 DNA reads as TGCGCCAGCAGCCAAGAAAGGACTAGCGGGTTGGGGGCCCAGTACTTC.

This sequence joins TRBV4-2 and TRBJ2-7; D is possibly TRBD1 (6 bases). The V end lost 0 bases, the J end lost 4 bases, and 16 bases lay between the germline ends. The CDR3 spans 16 residues. Germline V lookup: CDR1 LGHNA, CDR2 YNFKEQ. CDR3 sequence: CASSQDQGKVAYEQYF. CDR3 bases: TGTGCCAGCAGCCAAGACCAGGGGAAGGTAGCGTACGAGCAGTACTTC.

This rearrangement joins TRBV9 to TRBJ2-1, with TRBD1 identical over 7 bases. Looked up from germline, CDR1 is SGDLS and CDR2 is YYNGEE. The CDR3 loop spans 15 amino acids. J was trimmed by 0 bases and V by 3 bases; bases with no gene match: 3. CDR3 bases: TGTGCCAGCAGCGCCACAGGGGACTCCTACAATGAGCAGTTCTTC. Amino acid sequence: CASSATGDSYNEQFF.

The chain combines TRBV27 with TRBJ2-1, with 10 bases lining up with TRBD2. Germline V lookup: CDR1 MNHEY, CDR2 SMNVEV (reference sequence). Germline trimming cut 4 bases from V and 6 bases from J; bases unmatched to any gene: 9. The CDR3 is made up of 16 amino acids. The CDR3 here is CASSSPQREGSNEQFF. The DNA of the CDR3 is TGTGCCAGCAGTTCGCCACAGCGGGAGGGCTCCAATGAGCAGTTCTTC.

The chain is built from TRBV29-1 and TRBJ2-7; 7 bases align to TRBD2. The V gene end was trimmed by 4 bases and the J gene end by 4 bases; junction bases not matched to a gene: 7. This CDR3 has 13 residues. Looked up from germline, CDR1 is SQVTM and CDR2 is ANQGSEA. The CDR3 DNA reads TGCAGCGTTGCAAGGGAGGGCCTATACGAGCAGTACTTC. Amino acid sequence: CSVAREGLYEQYF.

V gene TRBV6-6 combines with J gene TRBJ1-2; 12 nucleotides align to TRBD1. The germline V gene encodes CDR1 MNHNY and CDR2 SVGAGI (reference sequence). CDR3 length equals 16 residues. V shed 2 bases and J 8 bases; nucleotides not matched to a gene: 9. CDR3 DNA sequence: TGTGCCAGCAGTTACGCAGTCGGGACAGGGGGCAACGGCTACACCTTC. Translation: CASSYAVGTGGNGYTF.

J is TRBJ2-7 and V is TRBV4-2; maybe TRBD2 (8 bases). Germline-derived CDR1 and CDR2 are LGHNA and YNFKEQ. V was clipped by 3 bases and J by 2 bases, with 32 bases between them. The CDR3 has 21 amino acids. The CDR3 DNA follows: TGTGCCAGCAGCCAGCCTCAGGACGACTCTAGGGGGCGGGGGGTCACCTACGAGCAGTACTTC. This gives the protein CASSQPQDDSRGRGVTYEQYF.

This chain uses TRBV5-1 with TRBJ1-2; D not resolved. V was trimmed by 0 bases and J by 0 bases, leaving 9 bases between them. CDR1 and CDR2 (germline): SGHRS, YFSETQ. This CDR3 comprises 15 residues. The CDR3 region has the DNA TGCGCCAGCAGCTTGGATATGGACTCTAACTATGGCTACACCTTC. The encoded protein is CASSLDMDSNYGYTF.

This sequence joins TRBV25-1 and TRBJ1-1, with 10 bases identical to TRBD1. This CDR3 has 14 amino acids. After removal of 6 bases from V and 7 bases from J, the junction contained 8 bases not matched to a gene. In germline, CDR1 is MGHDK, CDR2 SYGVNS. CDR3 nucleotide sequence: TGTGCCAGCAGCCACTTGGGACAGGGGAGTGAAGCTTTCTTT. Amino acids: CASSHLGQGSEAFF.

This clone showed up just a few times. This chain joins TRBV7-2 and TRBJ1-2, with TRBD1 matching over 8 bases. The V gene end was trimmed by 4 bases and the J gene end by 3 bases; junction bases not matched to a gene: 1. Germline CDR1 and CDR2: SGHTA and FQGNSA. The CDR3 covers 13 residues. The CDR3 DNA follows: TGTGCCAGCAGCTCGGGACAGGACTATGGCTACACCTTC. It codes for CASSSGQDYGYTF.

About this clone itself: Compared with germline, one end of the junction differs, possibly owing to a read error. The rearrangement links TRBV7-7 to TRBJ2-1; TRBD1 aligns across 8 bases. This CDR3 spans 15 amino acids. Germline CDR1 is SSHAT and CDR2 is FNYEAQ (reference sequence). The CDR3 reads CASSPGTGQGDEQFF. CDR3 DNA sequence: TGTGCTAGCAGCCCCGGGACAGGCCAGGGGGATGAGCAGTTCTTC.

This clone was recorded once. The chain carries TRBV11-2 and TRBJ2-5, with D tentatively TRBD1 (5 bases). V dropped 6 bases and J dropped 5 bases, with 22 bases sitting between them. CDR1 and CDR2 from the germline V gene are SGHAT and FQNNGV. This CDR3 region has 16 residues. This CDR3 is CASRPQGNQVRETQYF. CDR3 DNA: TGTGCCAGCAGGCCTCAGGGTAACCAGGTTCGGGAGACCCAGTACTTC.

Regarding this clone: Other nucleotide sequences from this sample produce the same CDR3. The V call is TRBV12-3 or TRBV12-4, the J call TRBJ1-2; possibly TRBD1 for D (5 bases). The CDR3 sequence is 13 residues long. Between the trimmed V and J ends, which lost 1 base and 3 bases, there was a span of 6 bases. The CDR3 DNA sequence: TGTGCCAGCAGTTTAGGGGGGGACTATGGCTACACCTTC. Its protein is CASSLGGDYGYTF.

The gene calls are TRBV19 and TRBJ1-2, with 7 positions matching TRBD1. The J segment lost 2 bases and the V segment lost 1 base, leaving 7 bases of the junction unmatched. Germline loops: CDR1 LNHDA, CDR2 SQIVND (reference sequence). This CDR3 has 16 residues. The CDR3 DNA follows: TGTGCCAGTAGTATAGGGTACAGGGGTCGGAACTATGGCTACACCTTC. This codes for CASSIGYRGRNYGYTF.

The chain uses TRBV11-2 and TRBJ1-1; D perhaps matches TRBD1 (6 bases). Deletions cut 2 bases from V and 5 bases from J, with 12 bases between. CDR3 size: 14 residues. Germline V gives CDR1 SGHAT, CDR2 FQNNGV. The CDR3 protein is CASSLIQGKTEAFF. The CDR3 region has the DNA TGTGCCAGCAGCTTAATACAGGGCAAGACTGAAGCTTTCTTT.

The sample holds one count of this clone. The J gene is TRBJ2-2, the V gene TRBV11-3; TRBD1 matches at 10 bases. CDR3 length: 16 amino acids. CDR1 SGHNT and CDR2 YENEEA come from the germline V gene. After removal of 5 bases from V and 4 bases from J, the junction contained 7 bases not matched to a gene. The CDR3 region has the DNA TGTGCCAGCAGCCTAGTTGGGACAGGGGTCACCGGGGAGCTGTTTTTT. It yields the protein CASSLVGTGVTGELFF.

Remarks on this clone: The junction departs from germline at one end; a sequencing error may be responsible. The chain combines TRBV7-7 with TRBJ2-5; 8 positions agree with TRBD1. Germline V gene data show CDR1 as SSHAT and CDR2 as FNYEAQ (reference sequence). The CDR3 covers 15 residues. CDR3 region: CASSLEAGGRETQYF. The DNA of the CDR3 is TGTGCTAGCAGCTTAGAAGCAGGGGGCAGAGAGACCCAGTACTTC.

The rearrangement joins TRBV7-9 to TRBJ2-7; tentatively, D is TRBD1 (8 bases). The V end lost 3 bases, the J end lost 2 bases, and 23 bases lay between the germline ends. The CDR3 is made up of 18 amino acids. The germline CDR1 and CDR2 sequences are SEHNR and FQNEAQ (reference sequence). CDR3 amino acids: CASSFERDRLEAPYEQYF. The CDR3 nucleotides read TGTGCCAGCAGCTTCGAGCGGGACAGGTTAGAGGCCCCCTACGAGCAGTACTTC.